The 28 T cell receptor beta chains below were found in one sample sequenced in a study of identical twins listed by TCRdb under 2016. Library creation used 5' RACE. TCRdb records Illumina HiSeq 2000 as the sequencer. TCRdb passed the public sequencing reads through fastp at Q25 and MiXCR, retaining productive beta sequences. For every CDR3 protein sequence, its rows merge into one entry that carries the most common genes and DNA. The sample table lists some 630,000 distinct CDR3 sequences, 7.1% of them with a count of one. The ten largest clones represent roughly 1.6% of the sample. This sample was shared with a second study, whose subject was yellow fever vaccine responses in identical twins.

The sample comprised PBMCs. The source is a woman aged 18-29 years in good health.

This clonotype was observed a few times. The genes are TRBV20-1 and TRBJ1-4; weak D call: TRBD1 (6 bases). Deletions cut 6 bases from V and 4 bases from J, with 12 bases between. This CDR3 contains 13 residues. Per the germline V gene, CDR1 is DFQATT and CDR2 is SNEGSKA (reference sequence). CDR3 protein: CSAIQGFNEKLFF. CDR3 DNA sequence: TGCAGTGCGATACAGGGTTTTAATGAAAAACTGTTTTTT.

This clonotype was seen only a few times. The V and J genes are TRBV6-1 and TRBJ1-5; D is unresolved. Germline CDR1 reads MNHNS; CDR2 reads SASEGT. This CDR3 is 13 amino acids long. Trimming cost V 5 bases and J 3 bases, with 8 bases left between them. The CDR3 bases are TGTGCCAGCAGTCGGGTGCCCAATCAGCCCCAGCATTTT. Its protein is CASSRVPNQPQHF.

Worth noting for this clonotype: A much larger clone lies a single base off, so this may be a read error. The chain links TRBV3-1 to TRBJ2-3, with D possibly matching TRBD1 (6 bases). The end of the DNA is better explained by TRBJ1-5, so the J call may be wrong. The CDR3 has 15 residues. CDR1 and CDR2 from the germline V gene are LGHDT and YNNKEL (reference sequence). The CDR3, as DNA: TGTGCCAGCGATTCCGGGACACAGAGCACAGATACGCAGCATTTT. Its translation is CASDSGTQSTDTQHF.

This chain joins TRBV18 and TRBJ2-7; no clear D. Between the trimmed V and J ends, which lost 0 bases and 4 bases, there was a span of 7 bases. This CDR3 has 13 residues. Germline V gene sequence: CDR1 KGHSH, CDR2 LQKENI. The CDR3 nucleotides read TGTGCCAGCTCACCACCCGAATTGTACGAGCAGTACTTC. Protein: CASSPPELYEQYF.

This clonotype has ten or more counts. The chain has TRBV10-1 and TRBJ2-1, with 8 bases lining up with TRBD1. Germline CDR1 and CDR2: WNHNN and SYGVQD (reference sequence). V shed 2 bases, J shed 9 bases, and the junction held 6 bases outside the gene matches. CDR3 length: 14 residues. The CDR3 DNA follows: TGCGCCAGCAGTGAGGGGACAGGTCGGGGTGAGCAGTTCTTC. As protein: CASSEGTGRGEQFF.

This clonotype was recorded at least ten times. The rearrangement joins TRBV27 to TRBJ2-5; no reliable D call. Trimming pared 3 bases from V and 5 bases from J, leaving 7 bases between. The CDR3 spans 12 residues. Germline loops: CDR1 MNHEY, CDR2 SMNVEV (reference sequence). CDR3 coding DNA: TGTGCCAGCAGTTTCGTTGGGGAGACCCAGTACTTC. It specifies CASSFVGETQYF.

This clonotype has more than one count but fewer than ten. The CDR3 sequence: CASSKGGLETQYF. CDR3 bases: TGTGCCAGCAGCAAAGGGGGCTTGGAGACCCAGTACTTC. The chain combines TRBV7-6 with TRBJ2-5; 7 bases line up with TRBD1. CDR1 and CDR2 (germline): SGHVS, FNYEAQ. Trimming at V came to 5 bases and at J to 5 bases, leaving 5 bases not matched to a gene. The CDR3 totals 13 residues. The entire variable domain, with the rest obtained from reference TRBV7-6 and TRBJ2-5, is as follows: GAGVSQSPRYKVTKRGQDVALRCDPISGHVSLYWYRQALGQGPEFLTYFNYEAQQDKSGLPNDRFSAERPEGSISTLTIQRTEQRDSAMYRCASSKGGLETQYFGPGTRLLVL.

The chain is built from TRBV28 and TRBJ2-5, with TRBD1 as a possible D gene (8 bases). Trimming took 3 bases from V and 6 from J, leaving 20 bases between them. Per germline, CDR1 MDHEN and CDR2 SYDVKM. CDR3 length: 16 amino acids. The DNA of the CDR3 is TGTGCCAGCAGTTTTCGAGGACAGGGACTACAGCAGACCCAGTACTTC. Translation gives CASSFRGQGLQQTQYF.

This clonotype was counted only a few times. The chain is built from TRBV7-6 and TRBJ2-5; a weak D match, TRBD2 (5 bases). CDR3 size: 15 residues. Germline assignment: CDR1 SGHVS and CDR2 FNYEAQ. V dropped 5 bases and J dropped 3 bases, with 16 bases sitting between them. This chain's CDR3 is CASSLGPGRKETQYF. The DNA of the CDR3 is TGTGCCAGCAGCCTAGGTCCGGGAAGGAAAGAGACCCAGTACTTC. Full variable domain (rest looked up from reference TRBV7-6 and TRBJ2-5): GAGVSQSPRYKVTKRGQDVALRCDPISGHVSLYWYRQALGQGPEFLTYFNYEAQQDKSGLPNDRFSAERPEGSISTLTIQRTEQRDSAMYRCASSLGPGRKETQYFGPGTRLLVL.

This clonotype was seen many times. V gene TRBV2 combines with J gene TRBJ2-3, with D maybe TRBD2 (6 bases). Germline CDR1 and CDR2: SNHLY and FYNNEI. This CDR3 spans 13 amino acids. V was cut by 8 bases and J by 3 bases, with 12 bases left in between. This CDR3 is CASSGEGTDTQYF. The CDR3 nucleotides read TGTGCCAGCTCGGGAGAGGGGACAGATACGCAGTATTTT.

This clonotype was detected only a few times. The chain joins TRBV7-2 to TRBJ2-7; TRBD2 aligns across 12 bases. V gave up 3 bases and J gave up 5 bases; unmatched junction bases: 5. The CDR3 is made up of 15 amino acids. Germline values: CDR1 SGHTA, CDR2 FQGNSA. CDR3 DNA sequence: TGTGCCAGCAGCTTTACTAGCGGGGGGCCCAACGAGCAGTACTTC. This codes for CASSFTSGGPNEQYF.

This sequence joins TRBV14 and TRBJ2-1; 14 bases fit TRBD2. The V gene end was trimmed by 2 bases and the J gene end by 6 bases; junction bases not matched to a gene: 9. Germline assignment: CDR1 SGHDN and CDR2 FVKESK. The CDR3 extends over 18 amino acids. This CDR3 reads CASSQPLGLAGDPNEQFF. As DNA, the CDR3 is TGTGCCAGCAGCCAACCTCTGGGACTAGCGGGAGATCCCAATGAGCAGTTCTTC.

The chain recombines TRBV20-1 with TRBJ1-2; D gene uncertain. V gave up 0 bases and J gave up 7 bases, with 15 bases separating them. The length of the CDR3 is 14 residues. Germline V CDR1 and CDR2: DFQATT, SNEGSKA (reference sequence). This CDR3 is CSARDHGRPIGYTF. The CDR3, as DNA: TGCAGTGCTAGAGATCATGGCAGGCCCATTGGCTACACCTTC.

The table lists this clonotype with many counts. The chain couples TRBV9 to TRBJ2-7; possible D gene TRBD2, 5 bases. Deletions cut 4 bases from V and 1 base from J, with 12 bases between. Germline CDR1 and CDR2: SGDLS and YYNGEE. The CDR3 runs to 14 residues. The CDR3, as DNA: TGTGCCAGCAGCCCAACCGGGAATTCCTACGAGCAGTACTTC. Its protein is CASSPTGNSYEQYF.

This clonotype was detected ten times or more. V gene TRBV2 combines with J gene TRBJ2-3, with D possibly matching TRBD2 (6 bases). V gave up 6 bases and J gave up 0 bases, with 13 bases separating them. The germline gives CDR1 SNHLY, CDR2 FYNNEI. The CDR3 has 15 amino acids. The CDR3 bases are TGTGCCAGCAGGGGCGCCGGGGGTAGCACAGATACGCAGTATTTT. It codes for CASRGAGGSTDTQYF.

This clonotype has at least ten counts. V and J are TRBV5-5 and TRBJ1-1; 8 bases match TRBD1. After removal of 3 bases from V and 3 bases from J, the junction contained 4 bases not matched to a gene. Germline values: CDR1 SGHKS, CDR2 YYEKEE (reference sequence). The CDR3 is 14 residues long. CDR3 residues: CASSWGQVDTEAFF. The CDR3 DNA is TGTGCCAGCAGCTGGGGACAGGTGGACACTGAAGCTTTCTTT.

This clonotype was seen only a few times. V and J are TRBV7-8 and TRBJ1-1, with TRBD1 matching 7 bases. This CDR3 comprises 16 residues. Germline V lookup: CDR1 SGHVS, CDR2 FQNEAQ. After removal of 4 bases from V and 5 bases from J, the junction contained 13 bases not matched to a gene. In DNA, the CDR3 is TGTGCCAGCAGCTCATCACTGGACAGGTCGAGAACTGAAGCTTTCTTT. Translating gives CASSSSLDRSRTEAFF.

This clonotype was counted only a few times. V and J are TRBV11-3 and TRBJ2-7; D may be TRBD1 (5 bases). CDR1 is SGHNT, CDR2 YENEEA, per germline. Trimming took off 10 bases at V and 2 bases at J, with 15 bases between the two ends. The CDR3 covers 13 residues. Written as DNA, the CDR3 is TGTGCCACCGTGTTGGGGCGCCCCTACGAGCAGTACGTC. This codes for CATVLGRPYEQYV.

This clonotype was seen repeatedly, ten times or more. V gene TRBV5-1 combines with J gene TRBJ1-1; D not resolved. The V and J ends lost 0 bases and 1 base respectively, with 7 bases between them. The CDR3 spans 14 residues. The germline V gene has CDR1 SGHRS and CDR2 YFSETQ. CDR3 nucleotides: TGCGCCAGCAGCTTGGAGGCCGCGAACACTGAAGCTTTCTTT. Its protein product is CASSLEAANTEAFF.

The sample holds many counts of this clonotype. The CDR3 sequence is CASSFGSGQANQPQHF. For the CDR3, the DNA is TGTGCCAGCAGCTTCGGTTCCGGACAGGCCAATCAGCCCCAGCATTTT. The V and J genes are TRBV12-3 or TRBV12-4 and TRBJ1-5; TRBD1 agrees at 7 bases. Trimming took 6 bases from V and 3 from J; bases not matched to a gene: 11. The CDR3 consists of 16 residues.

In this sample, this clonotype turned up many times. The chain employs TRBV5-1 and TRBJ2-1; the D gene is possibly TRBD2 (5 bases). V shed 3 bases and J shed 10 bases, with 20 bases lying between them. Germline V gene data show CDR1 as SGHRS and CDR2 as YFSETQ. This CDR3 is 15 amino acids long. The DNA of the CDR3 is TGCGCCAGCAGCTCATCCGGGAACACACCTCTGGAGCAGTTCTTC. Its protein product is CASSSSGNTPLEQFF.

Ten or more counts support this clonotype. CDR3 amino acids: CAIREQGSETQYF. CDR3 nucleotide sequence: TGTGCCATCAGGGAACAGGGTTCAGAGACCCAGTACTTC. This sequence joins TRBV10-3 and TRBJ2-5, with a tentative D call TRBD1 (6 bases). The CDR3 extends over 13 amino acids. The V end was cut by 6 bases, the J end by 4 bases, with 12 bases between. Germline V CDR1 and CDR2: ENHRY, SYGVKD.

Here the CDR3 DNA reads TGTGCCAGCAGCCAAGTAACTCCCAGCGAGCAGTTCTTC. This sequence encodes CASSQVTPSEQFF. The chain recombines TRBV3-1 with TRBJ2-1, with D hard to call. Trimming left V 1 base short and J 10 bases short, with 11 bases between. From germline, CDR1 is LGHDT and CDR2 YNNKEL (reference sequence). This CDR3 has 13 residues.

The chain joins TRBV6-5 to TRBJ2-7; a weak D match, TRBD2 (6 bases). Germline assignment: CDR1 MNHEY and CDR2 SVGAGI. V shed 1 base and J shed 5 bases, with 12 bases lying between them. The CDR3 is made up of 14 amino acids. CDR3 sequence (DNA): TGTGCCAGCAGTTACTTGGGGGGAGGCCACGAGCAGTACTTC. This codes for CASSYLGGGHEQYF.

This clonotype was seen at least ten times. The chain carries TRBV15 and TRBJ1-4; D unclear. Germline lookup yields CDR1 LNHNV and CDR2 YYDKDF (reference sequence). Trimming shortened V by 6 bases and J by 1 base, and 9 bases separated the two germline ends. This CDR3 is built from 14 residues. CDR3 sequence: CATSIGRTNEKLFF. In nucleotides, the CDR3 is TGTGCCACCAGTATCGGCCGAACTAATGAAAAACTGTTTTTT.

V is TRBV19 and J is TRBJ2-3, with 7 bases lining up with TRBD2. The trim removed 8 bases at V and 3 bases at J, leaving 11 bases unmatched. CDR1 is LNHDA and CDR2 is SQIVND in the germline V gene (reference sequence). This CDR3 is 15 amino acids long. The chain's CDR3 is CASGGTGRSTDTQYF. CDR3 bases: TGTGCCAGTGGAGGAACCGGGAGGTCTACAGATACGCAGTATTTT.

The rearrangement joins TRBV2 to TRBJ2-7; D gene uncertain. This CDR3 is 13 amino acids long. The germline gives CDR1 SNHLY, CDR2 FYNNEI. Trimming stripped 4 bases from V and 7 bases from J, with 14 bases between. CDR3 residues: CASSALSGGEQYV. The CDR3 DNA is TGTGCCAGCAGTGCGCTGTCGGGTGGGGAGCAGTACGTC.

The rearrangement joins TRBV28 to TRBJ2-1, with D perhaps TRBD2 (6 bases). Trimming shortened V by 4 bases and J by 2 bases, and 12 bases separated the two germline ends. Germline CDR1 is MDHEN and CDR2 is SYDVKM. The CDR3 spans 15 residues. As DNA, the CDR3 is TGTGCCAGCAGTTCGGAGGGCCGAGCCTACAATGAGCAGTTCTTC. Translated: CASSSEGRAYNEQFF.